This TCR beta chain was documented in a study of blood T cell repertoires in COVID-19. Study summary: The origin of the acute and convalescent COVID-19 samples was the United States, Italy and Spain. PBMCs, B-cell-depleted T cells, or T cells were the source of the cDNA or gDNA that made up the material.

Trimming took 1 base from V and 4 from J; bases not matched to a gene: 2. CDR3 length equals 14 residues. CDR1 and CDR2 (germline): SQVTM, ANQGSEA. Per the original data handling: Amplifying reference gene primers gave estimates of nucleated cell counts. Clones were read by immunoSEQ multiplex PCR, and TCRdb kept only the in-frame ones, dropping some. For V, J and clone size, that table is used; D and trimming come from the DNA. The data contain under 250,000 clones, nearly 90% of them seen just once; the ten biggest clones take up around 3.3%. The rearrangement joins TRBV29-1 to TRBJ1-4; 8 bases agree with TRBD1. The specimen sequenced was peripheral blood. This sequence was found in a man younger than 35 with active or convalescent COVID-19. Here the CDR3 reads CSVEGDRNNEKLFF. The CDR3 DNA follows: TGCAGCGTTGAAGGGGACAGGAATAATGAAAAACTGTTTTTT. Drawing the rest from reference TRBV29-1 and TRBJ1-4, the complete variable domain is SAVISQKPSRDICQRGTSLTIQCQVDSQVTMMFWYRQQPGQSLTLIATANQGSEATYESGFVIDKFPISRPNLTFSTLTVSNMSPEDSSIYLCSVEGDRNNEKLFFGSGTQLSVL.